These 6 T cell receptor beta chains share one sample of origin, sequenced in a study of blood T cell repertoires in COVID-19 (dated by TCRdb to 2020 to 2022). The library was prepared using the immunoSEQ multiplex PCR assay. Not all clones reach the TCRdb copy of this immuneACCESS table, which keeps in-frame sequences only. Checked studies attribute under half of the gap to unresolved V genes and leave the rest unexplained. Across this sample there are about 83,000 clones, with more than 70% seen only once. The ten largest clones take up about 20% of the sample. The sequenced sample consisted of peripheral blood. All receptors derive from a woman of 80 years or more in a cohort sampled during active or convalescent COVID-19.

In this sample, this clone turned up once. V and J are TRBV28 and TRBJ1-2, with 12 bases that match TRBD1. Looked up from germline, CDR1 is MDHEN and CDR2 is SYDVKM. The ends lost 3 bases at V and 5 bases at J; junction bases unmatched: 7. The CDR3 runs to 16 residues. Here the CDR3 reads CASSLEGQGAGYGYTF. CDR3 nucleotides: TGTGCCAGCAGTTTGGAGGGACAGGGGGCGGGATATGGCTACACCTTC.

This clone was seen once. The rearrangement uses TRBV5-8 and TRBJ1-1; D unclear. This CDR3 has 13 residues. V lost 1 base and J 4 bases, leaving 8 bases between the germline ends. Germline values: CDR1 SGHTS, CDR2 YDEGEE. DNA of the CDR3: TGTGCCAGCAGCTTGTGGCAGGCCACTGAAGCTTTCTTT. This codes for CASSLWQATEAFF.

The V gene is TRBV6-4, the J gene TRBJ1-1; D is ambiguous. Germline V lookup: CDR1 MRHNA, CDR2 SNTAGT. The CDR3 is made up of 13 amino acids. Trimming took 5 bases from V and 3 from J, leaving 10 bases between them. This CDR3 is CASSQEVDTEAFF. In DNA form, the CDR3 reads TGTGCCAGCAGTCAGGAGGTTGACACTGAAGCTTTCTTT.

The CDR3 nucleotides are TGCGCCAGCAGCTGGAGGACAGGGGAGGTCGACGAGCAGTACTTC. This gives the protein CASSWRTGEVDEQYF. This chain joins TRBV5-1 and TRBJ2-7; 9 bases are shared with TRBD1. Germline trimming cut 3 bases from V and 5 bases from J; bases unmatched to any gene: 9. The CDR3 has 15 residues. Germline V gene lookup returns CDR1 SGHRS and CDR2 YFSETQ.

This sequence joins TRBV6-5 and TRBJ2-1, with 7 nucleotides matching TRBD1. The CDR3 consists of 13 residues. With V trimmed by 3 bases and J by 7 bases, 3 bases remained unmatched. Germline CDR1 reads MNHEY; CDR2 reads SVGAGI. This chain's CDR3 is CASSYSTGNEQFF. Here the CDR3 DNA reads TGTGCCAGCAGTTATTCGACAGGGAATGAGCAGTTCTTC.

V and J are TRBV27 and TRBJ1-6; D unclear. Deletions cut 3 bases from V and 7 bases from J, with 4 bases between. Germline CDR1 reads MNHEY; CDR2 reads SMNVEV (reference sequence). There are 12 residues in the CDR3. The CDR3 bases are TGTGCCAGCAGTTTCACAAATTCACCCCTCCACTTT. Amino acids: CASSFTNSPLHF.